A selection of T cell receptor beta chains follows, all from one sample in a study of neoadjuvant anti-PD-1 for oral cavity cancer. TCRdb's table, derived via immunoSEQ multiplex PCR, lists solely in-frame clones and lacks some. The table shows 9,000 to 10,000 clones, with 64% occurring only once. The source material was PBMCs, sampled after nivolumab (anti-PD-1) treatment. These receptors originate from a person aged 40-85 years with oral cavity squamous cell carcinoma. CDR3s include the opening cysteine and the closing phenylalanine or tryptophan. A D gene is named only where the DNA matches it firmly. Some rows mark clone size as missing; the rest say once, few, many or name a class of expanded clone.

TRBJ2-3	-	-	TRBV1	TGCACCAGCAGCCCTAGCGGGAGCACAGATACGCAGTATTTT	CTSSPSGSTDTQYF
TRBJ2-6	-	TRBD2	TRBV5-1	TGCGCCAGCAGCTTAGAAGCGGGGTCTGGGGCCAACGTCCTGACTTTC	CASSLEAGSGANVLTF
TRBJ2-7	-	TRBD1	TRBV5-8	TGTGCCAGCAGACCAACAGGGGGCCCCTACGAGCAGTACTTC	CASRPTGGPYEQYF
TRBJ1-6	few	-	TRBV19	TGTGCCAGTAACTTTCTAAATTCACCCCTCCACTTT	CASNFLNSPLHF
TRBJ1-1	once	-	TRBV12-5	TGTGCTAGTGGTTTGACCCAGGTGGCCCACATGAACACTGAAGCTTTCTTT	CASGLTQVAHMNTEAFF
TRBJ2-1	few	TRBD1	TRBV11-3	TGTGCCAGCAGCCCAGGGGGCGGTAGCTCCTACAATGAGCAGTTCTTC	CASSPGGGSSYNEQFF
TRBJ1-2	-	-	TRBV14	TGTGCCAGCAGCCCGGGACGGAACTATGGCTACACCTTC	CASSPGRNYGYTF
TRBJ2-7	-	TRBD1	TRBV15	TGTGCCACCTCCTCAGGGGGAAACTCCTACGAGCAGTACTTC	CATSSGGNSYEQYF
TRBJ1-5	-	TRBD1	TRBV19	TGTGCCAGCACAGGGGGAAACCAGCCCCAGCATTTT	CASTGGNQPQHF
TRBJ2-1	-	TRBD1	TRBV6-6	TGTGCCAGCAGAGATCCGGGACAGAACAATGAGCAGTTCTTC	CASRDPGQNNEQFF
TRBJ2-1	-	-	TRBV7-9	TGTGCCAGCAGCTCCCAGGTTTCCTACAATGAGCAGTTCTTC	CASSSQVSYNEQFF
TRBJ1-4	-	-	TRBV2	TGTGCCAGCAGTGATATGGCCACTAATGAAAAACTGTTTTTT	CASSDMATNEKLFF
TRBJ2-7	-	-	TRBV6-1	TGTGCCAGCTGCCGGGACTTAAACTACGAGCAGTACTTC	CASCRDLNYEQYF
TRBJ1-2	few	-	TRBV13	TGTGCCAGCAGCTTGTGGGGCGGGACGGCTTCGAACTATGGCTACACCTTC	CASSLWGGTASNYGYTF
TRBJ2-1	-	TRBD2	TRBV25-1	TGTGCCAGCAGTGAATTGGCTAGCGGGAGGGCACTTTATGAGCAGTTCTTC	CASSELASGRALYEQFF
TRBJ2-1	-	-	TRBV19	TGTGCCAGTAGCCCCGGGGCTTACAATGAGCAGTTCTTC	CASSPGAYNEQFF
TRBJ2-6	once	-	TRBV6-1	TGTGCCAGCAGTGACGACGTCTCTGGGGCCAACGTCCTGACTTTC	CASSDDVSGANVLTF
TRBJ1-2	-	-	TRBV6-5	TGTGCCAGCAGTTACGGCGTCTCCTATGGCTACACCTTC	CASSYGVSYGYTF
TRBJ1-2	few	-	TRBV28	TGTGCCAGCTGCGGGACAAACTCTAACTATGGCTACACCTTC	CASCGTNSNYGYTF
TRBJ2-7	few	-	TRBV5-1	TGCGCCAGCAGCTTGGGACAGGCACTCTCCTACGAGCAGTACTTC	CASSLGQALSYEQYF
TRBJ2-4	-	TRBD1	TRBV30	TGTGCCTGGGGTACGGGACAGGGGAGGCGACAAGCCAAAAACATTCAGTACTTC	CAWGTGQGRRQAKNIQYF
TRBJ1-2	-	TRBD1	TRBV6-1	TGTGCCAGCAGGACAGGGGAGGGTGACTATGGCTACACCTTC	CASRTGEGDYGYTF
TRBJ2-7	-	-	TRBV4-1	TGCGCCAGCAGCCAAGATCCCGCTAGTAGCTACGAGCAGTACTTC	CASSQDPASSYEQYF
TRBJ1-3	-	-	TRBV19	TGTGCCAGTACCTCTTCTGGAAACACCATATATTTT	CASTSSGNTIYF
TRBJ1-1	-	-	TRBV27	TGTGCCAGCACTACCGCGAGGGGTTTCACTGAAGCTTTCTTT	CASTTARGFTEAFF
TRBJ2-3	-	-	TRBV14	TGTGCCAGCAGCCAACGATGGATAATGGCAGATACGCAGTATTTT	CASSQRWIMADTQYF
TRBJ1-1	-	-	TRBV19	TGTGCCAGTAGTATTCGGCGGATGAACACTGAAGCTTTCTTT	CASSIRRMNTEAFF
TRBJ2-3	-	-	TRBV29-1	TGCAGCGGGTGGAGCGGTAGCACAGATACGCAGTATTTT	CSGWSGSTDTQYF
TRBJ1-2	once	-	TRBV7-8	TGTGCCAGCAGCTTAGACGGGGGCGGGTATGGCTACACCTTC	CASSLDGGGYGYTF
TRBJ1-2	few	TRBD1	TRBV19	TGTGCCAGTAGTATGGGACAGGGGTCCTCCTATGGCTACACCTTC	CASSMGQGSSYGYTF
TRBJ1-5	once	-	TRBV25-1	TGTGCCAGCCAACCGATAGGCGGCAATCAGCCCCAGCATTTT	CASQPIGGNQPQHF
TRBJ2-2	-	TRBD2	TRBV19	TGTGCCAGTAGTGCCCGGACTAGCGGGGGGGCAAGTTTCGGGGAGCTGTTTTTT	CASSARTSGGASFGELFF
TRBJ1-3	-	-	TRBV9	TGTGCCAGCAGCGTAGACGGCTCTGGAAACACCATATATTTT	CASSVDGSGNTIYF
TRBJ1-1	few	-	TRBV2	TGTGCCAGTGAGAGGGAGAACGGGAGGAGCACTGAAGCTTTCTTT	CASERENGRSTEAFF
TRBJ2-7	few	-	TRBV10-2	TGCGCCAGCAGTGAGAACGACGGCTACGAGCAGTACTTC	CASSENDGYEQYF
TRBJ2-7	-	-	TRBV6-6	TGTGCCAGCACTTCCGGCTGGGAGGCCTACGAGCAGTACTTC	CASTSGWEAYEQYF
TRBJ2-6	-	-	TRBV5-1	TGCGCCAGCAGCTGGGACGGGGCGGCTGGGGCCAACGTCCTGACTTTC	CASSWDGAAGANVLTF
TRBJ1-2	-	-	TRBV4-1	TGCGCCAGCAGCGAAGACCCTTTAGCTAACTATGGCTACACCTTC	CASSEDPLANYGYTF
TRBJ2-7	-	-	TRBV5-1	TGCGCCAGCGGGTTGTTCGACGAGCAGTACTTC	CASGLFDEQYF
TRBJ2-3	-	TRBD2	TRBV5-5	TGTGCCAGCAGCTTCGCTAGCGGGGGAGGAGATACGCAGTATTTT	CASSFASGGGDTQYF
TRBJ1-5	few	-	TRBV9	TGTGCCAGCAGCGCCTGGGATAGCAATCAGCCCCAGCATTTT	CASSAWDSNQPQHF
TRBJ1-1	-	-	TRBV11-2	TGTGCCAGCAGCTTAGGACTCCTGAACACTGAAGCTTTCTTT	CASSLGLLNTEAFF
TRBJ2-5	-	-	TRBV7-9	TGTGCCAGCAGCCCCCGGGGCCCACAGATCCAAGAGACCCAGTACTTC	CASSPRGPQIQETQYF
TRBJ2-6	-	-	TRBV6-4	TGTGCCAGCAGCGCGACAGTGTCCGCTGGGGCCAACGTCCTGACTTTC	CASSATVSAGANVLTF
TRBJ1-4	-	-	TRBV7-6	TGTGCCAGCAGCCGGATGGGGACTAATGAAAAACTGTTTTTT	CASSRMGTNEKLFF
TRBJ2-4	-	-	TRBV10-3	TGTGCCATCAGTGAGTCTGGGGGGGCGGCCAAAAACATTCAGTACTTC	CAISESGGAAKNIQYF
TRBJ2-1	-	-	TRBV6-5	TGTGCCAGCAGTCAAGGGTTTGAGGATGAGCAGTTCTTC	CASSQGFEDEQFF
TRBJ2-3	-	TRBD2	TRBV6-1	TGTGCCAGCAGTGAACACGGACTAGCTAGGAGGACAGATACGCAGTATTTT	CASSEHGLARRTDTQYF
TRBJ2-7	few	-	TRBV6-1	TGTGCCAGCGGTCGGGTAGGGGGCGAGCAGTACTTC	CASGRVGGEQYF
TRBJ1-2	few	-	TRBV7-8	TGTGCCAGCAGTCGGTACGGGGATGGCTACACCTTC	CASSRYGDGYTF
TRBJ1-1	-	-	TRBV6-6	TGTGCCAGCCGCGACCACAGGGAGGGCACTGAAGCTTTCTTT	CASRDHREGTEAFF
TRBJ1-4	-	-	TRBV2	TGTGCCAGCAGTGAATTCGGAGGCACTAATGAAAAACTGTTTTTT	CASSEFGGTNEKLFF
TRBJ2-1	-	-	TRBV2	TGTGCCACCTCAGACAGAGCACAGCGGCAGTTCTTC	CATSDRAQRQFF
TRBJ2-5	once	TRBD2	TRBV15	TGTGCCACCAGCAGAGGGGACGGGAGGGAAGAGACCCAGTACTTC	CATSRGDGREETQYF
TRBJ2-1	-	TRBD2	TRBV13	TGTGCCAGCAGCTCTATAGCGGGAGCCACTGAGCAGTTCTTC	CASSSIAGATEQFF
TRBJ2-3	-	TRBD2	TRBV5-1	TGCGCCAGCAGCTTGCCTGGGCTAGCGGGGGGAGATACGCAGTATTTT	CASSLPGLAGGDTQYF
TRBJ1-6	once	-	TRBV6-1	TGTGCCAGCAGTGCATTTGCAGCCTCACCCCTCCACTTT	CASSAFAASPLHF
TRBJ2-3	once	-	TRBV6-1	TGTGCCAGCAGTGAAAGGGCCCTTAAGGCAGATACGCAGTATTTT	CASSERALKADTQYF
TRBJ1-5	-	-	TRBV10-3	TGTGCCATCAGTCCGAGTATCGGAGGCCTTAGCAATCAGCCCCAGCATTTT	CAISPSIGGLSNQPQHF
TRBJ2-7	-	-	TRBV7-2	TGTGCCAGCAGCCCCAACTCCTACGAGCAGTACTTC	CASSPNSYEQYF